These 21 T cell receptor beta chains were all obtained from the same sample, sequenced in a study of beta chain features in type 1 diabetes. Which antigens these TCRs recognize remains unknown. The whole isolated RNA underwent reverse transcription, so sequencing captured expressed TCRB transcripts. Clones were sequenced by immunoSEQ multiplex PCR, and TCRdb holds only the in-frame ones, with some missing. In the table there are about 700,000 clones, around an eighth of which are singletons. Study conclusions and caveats: Within each of all four CD4+ subsets, Type 1 diabetes patients had TCRB CDR3s that were moderately but significantly shorter.

Specimen: naive CD4+ T cells from blood. The receptors were sampled from a man younger than 35 with type 1 diabetes.

This clone was seen a handful of times. The rearrangement joins TRBV5-4 to TRBJ2-1; 8 nucleotides agree with TRBD2. The CDR3 covers 17 residues. V was pared by 2 bases and J by 0 bases, with 7 bases of the junction left unmatched. The germline V gene encodes CDR1 SGHNT and CDR2 YYREEE (reference sequence). For the CDR3, the DNA is TGTGCCAGCAGCTTTGGCGGGGGGCCCAGCTCCTACAATGAGCAGTTCTTC. This codes for CASSFGGGPSSYNEQFF.

This clone came up a few times. This chain links TRBV6-1 with TRBJ2-7, with 7 positions matching TRBD1. The CDR3 totals 13 residues. Looked up from germline, CDR1 is MNHNS and CDR2 is SASEGT. The V segment lost 6 bases and the J segment 4 bases; nucleotides outside the gene matches: 6. The CDR3 here is CASRTGTWYEQYF. CDR3 bases: TGTGCCAGCAGGACAGGGACATGGTACGAGCAGTACTTC.

The V call is TRBV27, the J call TRBJ1-2, with D possibly TRBD1 on 5 matching bases. The V end lost 2 bases, the J end lost 4 bases, and 23 bases lay between the germline ends. Per germline, CDR1 MNHEY and CDR2 SMNVEV (reference sequence). The CDR3 covers 18 residues. CDR3 DNA sequence: TGTGCCAGCAGTTTAAATTGGGGTTCCCAGGGTGAGAGCTATGGCTACACCTTC. Its protein product is CASSLNWGSQGESYGYTF.

This clone was detected only a few times. The chain employs TRBV10-2 and TRBJ2-2, with D unclear. The germline V and J ends were trimmed by 3 bases and 4 bases, with 15 bases remaining between them. The CDR3 has 16 amino acids. Germline V gene sequence: CDR1 WSHSY, CDR2 SAAADI. CDR3 coding DNA: TGCGCCAGCAGTGACAGGCGATTGAGTGGCACCGGGGAGCTGTTTTTT. It codes for CASSDRRLSGTGELFF.

CDR3 in DNA: TGTGCCAGCAGTTTCCAGGCGGGGGGGCCCAATGAGCAGTTCTTC. It yields the protein CASSFQAGGPNEQFF. The chain combines TRBV28 with TRBJ2-1, with TRBD2 matching over 9 bases. Trimming at V came to 3 bases and at J to 6 bases, leaving 6 bases not matched to a gene. Per the germline V gene, CDR1 is MDHEN and CDR2 is SYDVKM. This CDR3 spans 15 amino acids.

J is TRBJ2-5 and V is TRBV7-7, with D hard to call. CDR3 length: 13 residues. Trimming left V 2 bases short and J 2 bases short, with 6 bases between. Germline CDR1 and CDR2: SSHAT and FNYEAQ (reference sequence). Here the CDR3 DNA reads TGTGCCAGCAGCTTACAACTGCAAGAGACCCAGTACTTC. Translation gives CASSLQLQETQYF.

The rearrangement links TRBV5-1 to TRBJ1-2; D might be TRBD1 (5 bases). Trimming pared 0 bases from V and 5 bases from J, leaving 23 bases between. The CDR3 length is 18 residues. Per germline, CDR1 SGHRS and CDR2 YFSETQ. CDR3 loop: CASSLDLGTRGSGYGYTF. The CDR3 bases are TGCGCCAGCAGCTTGGATTTGGGGACCCGGGGTTCTGGGTATGGCTACACCTTC.

The V gene is TRBV29-1, the J gene TRBJ2-5, with unresolved D. Germline values: CDR1 SQVTM, CDR2 ANQGSEA. With 4 bases removed from V and 1 base from J, the gap between germline ends came to 7 bases. The CDR3 length is 12 residues. This chain's CDR3 is CSVASPQETQYF. CDR3 in DNA: TGCAGCGTTGCCTCCCCCCAAGAGACCCAGTACTTC.

V usage is TRBV15 and J usage is TRBJ2-3; D is possibly TRBD2 (6 bases). The CDR3 covers 15 residues. Per the germline V gene, CDR1 is LNHNV and CDR2 is YYDKDF (reference sequence). V was pared by 2 bases and J by 0 bases, with 9 bases between. The CDR3 sequence is CATSRTSLSTDTQYF. The CDR3 DNA is TGTGCCACCAGCAGAACTAGCCTTAGCACAGATACGCAGTATTTT.

The chain couples TRBV28 to TRBJ2-7; tentatively, D is TRBD1 (5 bases). Germline CDR1 reads MDHEN; CDR2 reads SYDVKM. Trimming cost V 6 bases and J 0 bases, with 12 bases left between them. The CDR3 has 14 residues. CDR3 residues: CASRDSGISYEQYF. For the CDR3, the DNA is TGTGCCAGCAGAGACAGTGGGATCTCCTACGAGCAGTACTTC.

The genes are TRBV6-1 and TRBJ2-1; 8 bases align to TRBD1. Germline-derived CDR1 and CDR2 are MNHNS and SASEGT. The ends lost 4 bases at V and 8 bases at J; junction bases unmatched: 13. The CDR3 runs to 16 residues. The chain's CDR3 is CASSGGSAGGGHEQFF. Here the CDR3 DNA reads TGTGCCAGCAGTGGGGGCAGTGCAGGGGGCGGCCATGAGCAGTTCTTC.

V and J are TRBV30 and TRBJ1-5, with TRBD1 matching over 8 bases. This CDR3 comprises 16 residues. Germline loops: CDR1 GTSNPN, CDR2 SVGIG (reference sequence). Losses at the gene ends were 1 base for V and 3 bases for J; bases not matched to a gene: 8. CDR3 region: CAWSGPGTGANQPQHF. CDR3 DNA sequence: TGTGCCTGGAGTGGCCCCGGGACAGGAGCCAATCAGCCCCAGCATTTT.

This clone was seen repeatedly, ten times or more. This rearrangement joins TRBV15 to TRBJ2-3; D call uncertain. Germline assignment: CDR1 LNHNV and CDR2 YYDKDF (reference sequence). The CDR3 spans 12 residues. V shed 3 bases and J shed 5 bases, with 6 bases lying between them. Here the CDR3 DNA reads TGTGCCACCAGCAGGACGGAAGATACGCAGTATTTT. Translated, it gives CATSRTEDTQYF. Full variable domain (outside the CDR3, taken from reference TRBV15 and TRBJ2-3): DAMVIQNPRYQVTQFGKPVTLSCSQTLNHNVMYWYQQKSSQAPKLLFHYYDKDFNNEADTPDNFQSRRPNTSFCFLDIRSPGLGDTAMYLCATSRTEDTQYFGPGTRLTVL.

Worth noting for this clone: The same CDR3 arises from other DNA sequences in this sample as well. The rearrangement joins TRBV15 to TRBJ1-1; D not resolved. V lost 3 bases to trimming and J lost 2 bases, with 7 bases between them. The CDR3 has 13 residues. CDR1 LNHNV and CDR2 YYDKDF come from the germline V gene (reference sequence). CDR3 nucleotide sequence: TGTGCCACCAGCAGGAAGGGCAACACTGAAGCTTTCTTT. Its translation: CATSRKGNTEAFF. Looking up the rest from reference TRBV15 and TRBJ1-1 gives the full variable domain: DAMVIQNPRYQVTQFGKPVTLSCSQTLNHNVMYWYQQKSSQAPKLLFHYYDKDFNNEADTPDNFQSRRPNTSFCFLDIRSPGLGDTAMYLCATSRKGNTEAFFGQGTRLTVV.

CDR3 region: CASRVGLGNQPQHF. CDR3 sequence (DNA): TGTGCCAGTAGGGTGGGGTTGGGCAATCAGCCCCAGCATTTT. The chain couples TRBV19 to TRBJ1-5; no clear D. Between the trimmed V and J ends, which lost 6 bases and 2 bases, there was a span of 11 bases. CDR1 and CDR2 from the germline V gene are LNHDA and SQIVND (reference sequence). There are 14 residues in the CDR3.

The gene calls are TRBV19 and TRBJ2-3, with no clear D. The CDR3 has 15 residues. Germline V gives CDR1 LNHDA, CDR2 SQIVND (reference sequence). With 3 bases removed from V and 0 bases from J, the gap between germline ends came to 10 bases. CDR3 sequence reads: CASSMDATSTDTQYF. The CDR3, as DNA: TGTGCCAGTAGTATGGACGCAACTAGCACAGATACGCAGTATTTT.

This clone has just a few counts. The chain carries TRBV29-1 and TRBJ2-2; perhaps TRBD1 as D (6 bases). The V end lost 6 bases, the J end lost 0 bases, and 11 bases lay between the germline ends. In germline, CDR1 is SQVTM, CDR2 ANQGSEA. The CDR3 loop spans 14 amino acids. CDR3 region: CSVQTGANTGELFF. The DNA for the CDR3 is TGCAGCGTACAGACAGGCGCGAACACCGGGGAGCTGTTTTTT.

V and J are TRBV2 and TRBJ2-1, with 9 bases fitting TRBD2. The germline V gene has CDR1 SNHLY and CDR2 FYNNEI. The CDR3 contains 13 residues. With V trimmed by 7 bases and J by 5 bases, 3 bases remained unmatched. The CDR3 is CASKGLAHNEQFF. CDR3 sequence (DNA): TGTGCCAGCAAGGGACTAGCCCACAATGAGCAGTTCTTC.

This clone has more than one count but fewer than ten. The chain joins TRBV4-3 to TRBJ2-3; D call uncertain. Germline V gene data show CDR1 as LGHNA and CDR2 as YSLEER. The CDR3 totals 14 residues. With 0 bases removed from V and 1 base from J, the gap between germline ends came to 5 bases. Here the CDR3 DNA reads TGCGCCAGCAGCCAAGATCACGGCACAGATACGCAGTATTTT. This gives the protein CASSQDHGTDTQYF.

This clone was seen more than once but under ten times. The gene calls are TRBV29-1 and TRBJ2-1; no clear D. There are 18 residues in the CDR3. CDR1 is SQVTM and CDR2 is ANQGSEA in the germline V gene. V was trimmed by 5 bases and J by 5 bases, leaving 28 bases between them. DNA for the CDR3: TGCAGCGTTCTAACCCTCGATTCGGCCCAACCTGAGGACAATGAGCAGTTCTTC. Protein product: CSVLTLDSAQPEDNEQFF.

This clone was picked up a small number of times. The gene calls are TRBV5-4 and TRBJ2-1; 14 bases align to TRBD2. Germline CDR1 reads SGHNT; CDR2 reads YYREEE (reference sequence). V lost 2 bases and J lost 0; bases outside the gene matches: 4. The CDR3 runs 18 residues. The CDR3 sequence is CASSLGTSGGSSYNEQFF. The CDR3 coding sequence is TGTGCCAGCAGCTTAGGGACTAGCGGGGGCAGCTCCTACAATGAGCAGTTCTTC.